This T cell receptor (beta chain) was obtained from a study of blood T cell repertoires in COVID-19. At the level of the study: Whether acute or convalescent, the COVID-19 samples came from the United States, Italy and Spain. From T cells, B-cell-depleted T cells, or PBMCs came the material, which was cDNA or gDNA.

Per germline, CDR1 MGHRA and CDR2 YSYEKL. V shed 3 bases and J 5 bases; nucleotides not matched to a gene: 16. The CDR3 sequence is 18 residues long. This clone was counted once. In the source study's methods: Counts of nucleated cells, estimated from reference gene primer amplification, were obtained. Clones were sequenced by immunoSEQ multiplex PCR, and TCRdb holds only the in-frame ones, with some missing. The V and J calls and clone size were taken over from that table, and D and trimming were inferred from the DNA. The sample yields approximately 28,000 clones, nearly 90% seen once. The specimen sequenced was peripheral blood. The sequence was obtained from a woman aged 55-70 years with active COVID-19. V and J are TRBV4-1 and TRBJ1-5, with 7 positions matching TRBD1. The chain's CDR3 is CASSHLSDRVVGYQPQHF. CDR3 nucleotide sequence: TGCGCCAGCAGCCATCTCAGCGACAGGGTAGTGGGATATCAGCCCCAGCATTTT.